These T cell receptor beta chains were read from a single sample in a study of blood T cell repertoires in COVID-19. Data came from immunoSEQ multiplex PCR; TCRdb stores just in-frame clones and leaves some out. The sample yields roughly 320,000 clones, approximately 90% seen once. Sample: peripheral blood. Receptors originate from a woman aged 45-59 years with COVID-19, enrolled during active disease. Each CDR3 is given with its conserved first and last residue. A D gene is named only where the DNA matches it firmly. Expanded clones are given a class, and other clones once, few, many or no size at all.

J gene: TRBJ2-7; D gene: TRBD2; clone size: NA; V gene: TRBV27; CDR3 protein: CASIPAGGPKEQYF; CDR3 DNA: TGTGCCAGCATCCCAGCGGGAGGGCCGAAAGAGCAGTACTTC
J gene: TRBJ1-1; D gene: NA; clone size: NA; V gene: TRBV24-1; CDR3 protein: CATSDPRPGVNTEAFF; CDR3 DNA: TGTGCCACCAGTGATCCGCGCCCAGGGGTGAACACTGAAGCTTTCTTT
J gene: TRBJ2-5; D gene: TRBD1; clone size: once; V gene: TRBV19; CDR3 protein: CASEQGARKTQYF; CDR3 DNA: TGTGCCAGTGAACAGGGGGCGAGGAAGACCCAGTACTTC
J gene: TRBJ2-7; D gene: NA; clone size: NA; V gene: TRBV5-8; CDR3 protein: CASNRGQSSYEQYF; CDR3 DNA: TGTGCCAGCAACCGAGGACAGAGCTCCTACGAGCAGTACTTC
J gene: TRBJ1-3; D gene: NA; clone size: NA; V gene: TRBV6-6; CDR3 protein: CASSSGATLSGNTIYF; CDR3 DNA: TGTGCCAGCTCCTCGGGAGCCACGCTCTCTGGAAACACCATATATTTT
J gene: TRBJ1-2; D gene: NA; clone size: NA; V gene: TRBV19; CDR3 protein: CASSISTEGYGYTF; CDR3 DNA: TGTGCCAGTAGTATATCGACAGAAGGCTATGGCTACACCTTC
J gene: TRBJ2-7; D gene: NA; clone size: once; V gene: TRBV18; CDR3 protein: CASSPWAGATYEQYF; CDR3 DNA: TGTGCCAGCTCACCTTGGGCAGGGGCAACCTACGAGCAGTACTTC
J gene: TRBJ2-1; D gene: NA; clone size: NA; V gene: TRBV10-2; CDR3 protein: CASRSSEVAGEQFF; CDR3 DNA: TGCGCCAGCAGGAGCTCGGAGGTAGCAGGTGAGCAGTTCTTC
J gene: TRBJ2-1; D gene: TRBD1; clone size: NA; V gene: TRBV30; CDR3 protein: CAWNGQGELNEQFF; CDR3 DNA: TGTGCCTGGAATGGACAGGGGGAGTTGAATGAGCAGTTCTTC
J gene: TRBJ2-7; D gene: TRBD2; clone size: NA; V gene: TRBV15; CDR3 protein: CATSRDLGLGLGFYF; CDR3 DNA: TGTGCCACCAGCAGAGATTTGGGGCTCGGACTAGGGTTCTACTTC
J gene: TRBJ2-1; D gene: TRBD2; clone size: NA; V gene: TRBV5-8; CDR3 protein: CASSLAGGLYNEQFF; CDR3 DNA: TGTGCCAGCAGCCTAGCGGGAGGGCTTTACAATGAGCAGTTCTTC
J gene: TRBJ1-1; D gene: TRBD1; clone size: NA; V gene: TRBV7-6; CDR3 protein: CASSLLPGQGMSVAEAFF; CDR3 DNA: TGTGCCAGCAGCTTACTTCCCGGACAGGGGATGAGTGTCGCTGAAGCTTTCTTT
J gene: TRBJ1-1; D gene: TRBD1; clone size: NA; V gene: TRBV27; CDR3 protein: CASSLDRGTGAFF; CDR3 DNA: TGTGCCAGCAGTCTGGACAGGGGGACCGGAGCTTTCTTT
J gene: TRBJ2-7; D gene: TRBD2; clone size: NA; V gene: TRBV2; CDR3 protein: CASSEGGGSSYEQYF; CDR3 DNA: TGTGCCAGCAGTGAAGGCGGGGGGAGCTCCTACGAGCAGTACTTC
J gene: TRBJ1-3; D gene: TRBD1; clone size: NA; V gene: TRBV27; CDR3 protein: CASSPHRDSYSSGNTIYF; CDR3 DNA: TGTGCCAGCAGTCCCCACCGGGACAGCTACTCCTCTGGAAACACCATATATTTT
J gene: TRBJ1-4; D gene: NA; clone size: NA; V gene: TRBV27; CDR3 protein: CASSRSGLGEKLFF; CDR3 DNA: TGTGCCAGCAGTAGGTCAGGGCTAGGCGAAAAACTGTTTTTT
J gene: TRBJ2-7; D gene: NA; clone size: NA; V gene: TRBV5-1; CDR3 protein: CASRGETGLNYEQYF; CDR3 DNA: TGCGCCAGCAGAGGAGAAACAGGCCTGAACTACGAGCAGTACTTC
J gene: TRBJ2-3; D gene: TRBD2; clone size: NA; V gene: TRBV27; CDR3 protein: CASSFIAGGADTQYF; CDR3 DNA: TGTGCCAGCAGTTTCATAGCGGGAGGAGCAGATACGCAGTATTTT
J gene: TRBJ2-2; D gene: NA; clone size: once; V gene: TRBV6-6; CDR3 protein: CATKMGANTGELFF; CDR3 DNA: TGTGCCACCAAAATGGGAGCGAACACCGGGGAGCTGTTTTTT
J gene: TRBJ1-2; D gene: NA; clone size: NA; V gene: TRBV3-1/TRBV3-2; CDR3 protein: CASSQDTAGDGYTF; CDR3 DNA: TGTGCCAGCAGCCAAGATACTGCAGGTGACGGCTACACCTTC
J gene: TRBJ2-1; D gene: NA; clone size: NA; V gene: TRBV19; CDR3 protein: CASSSGLGLGGEQFF; CDR3 DNA: TGTGCCAGTAGTAGCGGACTAGGGCTAGGGGGTGAGCAGTTCTTC
J gene: TRBJ2-2; D gene: TRBD1; clone size: NA; V gene: TRBV7-2; CDR3 protein: CASSFSGTANTGELFF; CDR3 DNA: TGTGCCAGCAGCTTTTCCGGGACAGCGAACACCGGGGAGCTGTTTTTT
J gene: TRBJ1-5; D gene: NA; clone size: once; V gene: TRBV10-1; CDR3 protein: CASIKAPGTMNQPQHF; CDR3 DNA: TGCGCCAGCATAAAGGCCCCAGGGACAATGAATCAGCCCCAGCATTTT
J gene: TRBJ1-1; D gene: TRBD1; clone size: NA; V gene: TRBV29-1; CDR3 protein: CSVNPGQTNTEAFF; CDR3 DNA: TGCAGCGTTAACCCGGGACAGACGAACACTGAAGCTTTCTTT
J gene: TRBJ2-7; D gene: TRBD1; clone size: NA; V gene: TRBV6-4; CDR3 protein: CASSEGSSGGSSSYEQYF; CDR3 DNA: TGTGCCAGCAGTGAAGGGTCGTCAGGGGGCTCTAGTTCCTACGAGCAGTACTTC
J gene: TRBJ2-7; D gene: TRBD2; clone size: NA; V gene: TRBV4-1; CDR3 protein: CASSQKSPGRENEQYF; CDR3 DNA: TGCGCCAGCAGCCAAAAGAGTCCCGGGAGGGAGAACGAGCAGTACTTC
J gene: TRBJ1-2; D gene: NA; clone size: NA; V gene: TRBV12-3/TRBV12-4; CDR3 protein: CASNANSYGYTF; CDR3 DNA: TGTGCCAGCAACGCAAACAGCTATGGCTACACCTTC
J gene: TRBJ2-7; D gene: NA; clone size: NA; V gene: TRBV7-9; CDR3 protein: CASSLAASSGEQYF; CDR3 DNA: TGTGCCAGCAGCTTAGCAGCTAGCTCGGGGGAGCAGTACTTC
J gene: TRBJ1-1; D gene: TRBD1; clone size: NA; V gene: TRBV15; CDR3 protein: CATSRRQGAGTEAFF; CDR3 DNA: TGTGCCACCAGCAGACGTCAGGGGGCAGGCACTGAAGCTTTCTTT
J gene: TRBJ2-2; D gene: TRBD2; clone size: few; V gene: TRBV19; CDR3 protein: CASSIGPAGGTGELFF; CDR3 DNA: TGTGCCAGTAGTATCGGTCCAGCGGGAGGGACCGGGGAGCTGTTTTTT
J gene: TRBJ2-1; D gene: TRBD2; clone size: NA; V gene: TRBV3-1/TRBV3-2; CDR3 protein: CASSQEKREGINEQFF; CDR3 DNA: TGTGCCAGCAGCCAAGAAAAGCGGGAGGGCATCAATGAGCAGTTCTTC
J gene: TRBJ2-3; D gene: TRBD1; clone size: NA; V gene: TRBV7-9; CDR3 protein: CASNNPTGAITDTQYF; CDR3 DNA: TGTGCCAGCAACAATCCTACAGGGGCAATTACAGATACGCAGTATTTT
J gene: TRBJ2-7; D gene: NA; clone size: NA; V gene: TRBV11-2; CDR3 protein: CASSLDSGQYF; CDR3 DNA: TGTGCCAGCAGCTTAGATTCGGGGCAGTACTTC
J gene: TRBJ2-2; D gene: NA; clone size: once; V gene: TRBV10-3; CDR3 protein: CAISDRTHNTGELFF; CDR3 DNA: TGTGCCATCAGTGATAGGACACATAACACCGGGGAGCTGTTTTTT
J gene: TRBJ2-2; D gene: TRBD2; clone size: NA; V gene: TRBV5-1; CDR3 protein: CASSPDGLVRSGELFF; CDR3 DNA: TGCGCCAGCAGCCCGGACGGACTAGTCCGTTCCGGGGAGCTGTTTTTT
J gene: TRBJ1-4; D gene: NA; clone size: NA; V gene: TRBV6-6; CDR3 protein: CASSARGPPVELFF; CDR3 DNA: TGTGCCAGCAGTGCCAGGGGCCCGCCGGTTGAACTGTTTTTT
J gene: TRBJ1-1; D gene: TRBD1; clone size: NA; V gene: TRBV19; CDR3 protein: CASSTDRGQGNTEAFF; CDR3 DNA: TGTGCCAGTAGTACGGACAGGGGGCAGGGGAACACTGAAGCTTTCTTT
J gene: TRBJ1-1; D gene: TRBD1; clone size: NA; V gene: TRBV30; CDR3 protein: CAWSVGTGGDTEAFF; CDR3 DNA: TGTGCCTGGAGTGTCGGGACAGGGGGAGACACTGAAGCTTTCTTT
J gene: TRBJ1-2; D gene: NA; clone size: few; V gene: TRBV20-1; CDR3 protein: CSASINYGYTF; CDR3 DNA: TGCAGTGCTAGCATTAACTATGGCTACACCTTC
J gene: TRBJ2-2; D gene: TRBD2; clone size: once; V gene: TRBV7-7; CDR3 protein: CASSSQTSGRTGELFF; CDR3 DNA: TGTGCTAGCAGCTCCCAGACTAGCGGGAGGACCGGGGAGCTGTTTTTT
J gene: TRBJ2-7; D gene: NA; clone size: NA; V gene: TRBV7-6; CDR3 protein: CASSSKEGPSYEQYF; CDR3 DNA: TGTGCCAGCAGCTCAAAGGAGGGCCCTTCCTACGAGCAGTACTTC